This TCR beta chain is drawn from a study of shared clonotypes between healthy human individuals. Investigators divided CD4+ cells into CD45RA+ naive and CD45RA-negative memory subsets. The data were produced by immunoSEQ multiplex PCR, yet TCRdb's version contains in-frame clones alone and is incomplete. The repertoire includes some 2,000,000 clones, roughly 95% of them detected once, and around 0.13% sits in the top ten. Looked up from germline, CDR1 is LNHDA and CDR2 is SQIVND (reference sequence). The V and J ends lost 5 bases and 3 bases, in that order; junction bases with no gene match: 9. CDR3 size: 15 residues.

The TCR originated in a man aged 18 to 30 in good health. Sequences were obtained from naive CD4+ T cells sorted from blood. Subset defined: CD45RA+ positively selected. The rearrangement uses TRBV19 and TRBJ1-1; the match to TRBD1 covers 7 bases. DNA for the CDR3: TGTGCCAGTAGTCCCCTCGGAGGGGGCTACACTGAAGCTTTCTTT. As protein: CASSPLGGGYTEAFF.